These 12 T cell receptor beta chains were all obtained from the same sample, sequenced in a study of CD8 T cells in ankylosing spondylitis. Study results and caveats: Blood of patients with ankylosing spondylitis appeared to be characterized by a TCR beta motif of several highly homologous variants.

MiXCR, applied by TCRdb to the 5' RACE reads, yields one record per CDR3 protein. The sample shows a few hundred thousand distinct CDR3 sequences, approximately 20% of them seen only once. These receptors have no known antigen. Sequencing was done on a sample of blood, either unsorted or a sorted T cell fraction (not recorded which). The receptor source for this set is a male donor with ankylosing spondylitis.

This clonotype has just a few counts. J is TRBJ2-3 and V is TRBV24-1; D is uncertain. The CDR3 covers 13 residues. Per the germline V gene, CDR1 is KGHDR and CDR2 is SFDVKD. V was cut by 3 bases and J by 3 bases, with 6 bases left in between. As DNA, the CDR3 is TGTGCCACCAGTGATCTTTTGACAGATACGCAGTATTTT. Translated, it gives CATSDLLTDTQYF.

This clonotype has only a few counts. J is TRBJ2-7 and V is TRBV20-1; a weak D match, TRBD1 (6 bases). The ends were cut back, 4 bases at V and 3 bases at J, with 16 bases in the middle. The CDR3 extends over 14 amino acids. The germline V gene has CDR1 DFQATT and CDR2 SNEGSKA (reference sequence). In DNA form, the CDR3 reads TGCAGTGCTACCCCACATGGACAGTACTACGAGCAGTACTTC. Translating it yields CSATPHGQYYEQYF.

The V call is TRBV5-1, the J call TRBJ2-7, with D unresolved. The germline V gene encodes CDR1 SGHRS and CDR2 YFSETQ. This CDR3 is built from 14 residues. V was shortened by 4 bases and J by 2 bases, with 13 bases between the two germline ends. DNA for the CDR3: TGCGCCAGCAGCCCAGACGGGCTTACCTACGAGCAGTACTTC. Translating it yields CASSPDGLTYEQYF.

The chain couples TRBV5-1 to TRBJ2-2; 8 positions match TRBD1. The CDR3 loop spans 14 amino acids. CDR1 and CDR2 (germline): SGHRS, YFSETQ. Trimming took 4 bases from V and 6 from J; bases not matched to a gene: 5. The CDR3 protein is CASSPRTGSGELFF. In DNA form, the CDR3 reads TGCGCCAGCAGCCCCCGGACAGGGTCCGGGGAGCTGTTTTTT. The variable domain in full, with the rest retrieved from reference TRBV5-1 and TRBJ2-2, is KAGVTQTPRYLIKTRGQQVTLSCSPISGHRSVSWYQQTPGQGLQFLFEYFSETQRNKGNFPGRFSGRQFSNSRSEMNVSTLELGDSALYLCASSPRTGSGELFFGEGSRLTVL.

The rearrangement uses TRBV28 and TRBJ1-1; no firm D call. V was trimmed by 2 bases and J by 7 bases, leaving 8 bases between them. The CDR3 extends over 12 amino acids. From germline, CDR1 is MDHEN and CDR2 SYDVKM. The CDR3 DNA sequence: TGTGCCAGCAGTTTAAGGGTAAATGAAGCTTTCTTT. Translating it yields CASSLRVNEAFF.

There are a few counts of this clonotype. The CDR3 region is CAWSVGRAYNEQFF. The CDR3 nucleotides read TGTGCCTGGAGTGTAGGCCGAGCCTACAATGAGCAGTTCTTC. This chain links TRBV30 with TRBJ2-1; D gene unclear. The V end lost 0 bases, the J end lost 2 bases, and 8 bases lay between the germline ends. CDR3 size: 14 residues. Germline-derived CDR1 and CDR2 are GTSNPN and SVGIG (reference sequence).

This clonotype was seen only a few times. The chain carries TRBV14 and TRBJ2-7, with TRBD2 matching over 13 bases. J was trimmed by 6 bases and V by 5 bases; bases with no gene match: 7. Germline V gives CDR1 SGHDN, CDR2 FVKESK. The CDR3 sequence is 15 residues long. The CDR3 DNA follows: TGTGCCAGCAGCGCCACAAGGACTAGCGGGAGCGAGCAGTACTTC. This gives the protein CASSATRTSGSEQYF.

The chain recombines TRBV4-1 with TRBJ2-1, with D hard to call. CDR3 length equals 15 residues. V was pared by 0 bases and J by 3 bases, with 9 bases between. CDR1 MGHRA and CDR2 YSYEKL come from the germline V gene. CDR3 in DNA: TGCGCCAGCAGCCAAGATCGAGGAGACTACAATGAGCAGTTCTTC. Its translation is CASSQDRGDYNEQFF.

The chain links TRBV10-3 to TRBJ2-3; 7 nucleotides match TRBD2. The V segment lost 6 bases and the J segment 1 base; nucleotides outside the gene matches: 4. This CDR3 has 14 amino acids. The germline V gene encodes CDR1 ENHRY and CDR2 SYGVKD. CDR3 in amino acids: CAIRTSVGTDTQYF. CDR3 nucleotides: TGTGCCATCAGAACTAGCGTTGGCACAGATACGCAGTATTTT.

The chain recombines TRBV7-2 with TRBJ2-1, with D possibly called TRBD1 or TRBD2 (5 bases each). The CDR3 runs to 12 residues. V was clipped by 10 bases and J by 8 bases, with 15 bases between them. Germline V CDR1 and CDR2: SGHTA, FQGNSA. Here the CDR3 reads CATEVGTYEQFF. The CDR3 DNA follows: TGTGCCACCGAGGTAGGGACGTATGAGCAGTTCTTC. The whole variable domain, filled in from reference TRBV7-2 and TRBJ2-1, reads GAGVSQSPSNKVTEKGKDVELRCDPISGHTALYWYRQSLGQGLEFLIYFQGNSAPDKSGLPSDRFSAERTGGSVSTLTIQRTQQEDSAVYLCATEVGTYEQFFGPGTRLTVL.

The chain is built from TRBV5-1 and TRBJ2-7; 11 nucleotides match TRBD2. V dropped 4 bases and J dropped 3; count of bases not matched to a gene: 3. The CDR3 contains 14 residues. Germline CDR1 SGHRS, CDR2 YFSETQ. The CDR3 spells CASSISGRDYEQYF. The CDR3 DNA is TGCGCCAGCAGCATTAGCGGGAGGGACTACGAGCAGTACTTC. Combining the CDR3 with reference TRBV5-1 and TRBJ2-7 gives the whole variable domain KAGVTQTPRYLIKTRGQQVTLSCSPISGHRSVSWYQQTPGQGLQFLFEYFSETQRNKGNFPGRFSGRQFSNSRSEMNVSTLELGDSALYLCASSISGRDYEQYFGPGTRLTVT.

This chain uses TRBV20-1 with TRBJ1-4, with D possibly being TRBD1 (5 bases). The CDR3 extends over 17 amino acids. The germline V gene has CDR1 DFQATT and CDR2 SNEGSKA (reference sequence). V lost 4 bases and J 2 bases, leaving 20 bases between the germline ends. CDR3 protein: CSATSSAGGATNEKLFF. As DNA, the CDR3 is TGCAGTGCTACATCCTCAGCAGGCGGGGCGACTAATGAAAAACTGTTTTTT.